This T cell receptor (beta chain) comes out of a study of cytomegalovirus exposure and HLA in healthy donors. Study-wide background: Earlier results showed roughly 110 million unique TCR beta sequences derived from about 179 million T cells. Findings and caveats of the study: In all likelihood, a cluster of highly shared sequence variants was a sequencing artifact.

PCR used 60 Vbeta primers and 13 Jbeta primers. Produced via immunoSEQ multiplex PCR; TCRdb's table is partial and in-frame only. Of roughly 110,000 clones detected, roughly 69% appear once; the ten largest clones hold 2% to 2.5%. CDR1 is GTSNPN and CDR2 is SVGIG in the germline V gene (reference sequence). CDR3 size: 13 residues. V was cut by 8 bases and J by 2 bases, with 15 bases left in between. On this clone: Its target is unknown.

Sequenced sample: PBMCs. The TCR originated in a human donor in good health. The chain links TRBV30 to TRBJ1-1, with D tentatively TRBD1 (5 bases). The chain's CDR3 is CAGALTANTEAFF. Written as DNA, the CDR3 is TGTGCCGGGGCGTTGACAGCCAACACTGAAGCTTTCTTT.